These T cell receptor beta chains were read from a single sample in a study of early T cells in non-severe SARS-CoV-2 infection. In TCRdb, the 5' RACE reads were re-called with MiXCR into one record per CDR3 protein. The repertoire holds approximately 98,000 distinct CDR3 sequences, with 12% as singletons. The sample comprised whole blood. Receptors were obtained from an adult who was a healthcare worker with PCR-confirmed SARS-CoV-2 infection or an uninfected control (not recorded which). Each CDR3 is given with its conserved first and last residue. The D gene is left open where the match is weak. Expanded clones are given a class, and other clones once, few, many or no size at all.

J | size | D | V | DNA | CDR3
TRBJ1-3 | many | . | TRBV9 | TGTGCCAGCAGCCCTGCCGGGTTCTCTGGAAACACCATATATTTT | CASSPAGFSGNTIYF
TRBJ1-2 | many | . | TRBV5-6 | TGTGCCAGCAGCTTGCACCAAGTCTATGGCTACACCTTC | CASSLHQVYGYTF
TRBJ2-2 | many | TRBD1 | TRBV7-9 | TGTGCCAGCAGTCCCCCCACCGGACAGGCGGTGAACACCGGGGAGCTGTTTTTT | CASSPPTGQAVNTGELFF
TRBJ1-5 | . | TRBD1 | TRBV3-1 | TGTGCCAGCAAAGGACAGGGGCTTTATCAGCCCCAGCATTTT | CASKGQGLYQPQHF
TRBJ2-3 | . | . | TRBV7-9 | TGTGCCAGCGGGAGATGGGGCACAGATACGCAGTATTTT | CASGRWGTDTQYF
TRBJ2-7 | . | . | TRBV10-3 | TGTGCCATCCAAGGGGCGGCGGACTACGAGCAGTACTTC | CAIQGAADYEQYF
TRBJ2-2 | few | . | TRBV29-1 | TGCAGCGTTGAAGGCCCCGGGGAGCTGTTTTTT | CSVEGPGELFF
TRBJ1-1 | many | . | TRBV7-9 | TGTGCCAGCAGCTTAGTACAGGGAGGCACTGAAGCTTTCTTT | CASSLVQGGTEAFF
TRBJ1-3 | few | . | TRBV6-1 | TGTGCCAGCAGTGAAGGGTTAGGATACTCTGGAAACACCATATATTTT | CASSEGLGYSGNTIYF
TRBJ2-5 | few | . | TRBV12-3/TRBV12-4 | TGTGCCAGCAGTTTGCCGGAGGGGACCCAGTACTTC | CASSLPEGTQYF
TRBJ1-3 | . | . | TRBV9 | TGTGCCAGCAGCGTCGCTGGAAGCTCTGGAAACACCATATATTTT | CASSVAGSSGNTIYF
TRBJ2-1 | few | TRBD1 | TRBV2 | TGTGCCAGCAGTGAGACGACAGGGAAAGGAGAGCAGTTCTTC | CASSETTGKGEQFF
TRBJ1-1 | many | . | TRBV3-1 | TGTGCCAGCAGCCTCCGGGCAGGCTTGAACACTGAAGCTTTCTTT | CASSLRAGLNTEAFF
TRBJ2-2 | . | . | TRBV29-1 | TGCAGCGTTGAAACCTTCGGGGTAAACACCGGGGAGCTGTTTTTT | CSVETFGVNTGELFF
TRBJ1-1 | . | . | TRBV7-9 | TGTGCCAGCAGCTTATGGGGGTCGCACACTGAAGCTTTCTTT | CASSLWGSHTEAFF
TRBJ2-7 | few | . | TRBV6-5 | TGTGCCAGCAGCCCCGTGGGGGGCGGGAGTTACGAGCAGTACTTC | CASSPVGGGSYEQYF
TRBJ2-6 | many | TRBD2 | TRBV5-1 | TGCGCCAGCAGCGCGGGACTAGCGGGATCTGGGGCCAACGTCCTGACTTTC | CASSAGLAGSGANVLTF
TRBJ1-1 | many | . | TRBV10-3 | TGTGCCATCAGGGGGATGAACACTGAAGCTTTCTTT | CAIRGMNTEAFF
TRBJ2-2 | . | TRBD1 | TRBV6-2/TRBV6-3 | TGTGCCAGCAGTTATTTACAGGGGTCTGCCGGGGAGCTGTTTTTT | CASSYLQGSAGELFF
TRBJ1-5 | many | . | TRBV10-3 | TGTGCCATCAGTGGAGAAGGGGGAAATCAGCCCCAGCATTTT | CAISGEGGNQPQHF
TRBJ2-3 | . | . | TRBV14 | TGTGCCAGCAGCCAAGCCGCCCCAGGGACGGATACGCAGTATTTT | CASSQAAPGTDTQYF
TRBJ1-1 | . | TRBD1 | TRBV7-6 | TGTGCCAGCAGCTTAGGGGTGACAGGGCCGGAAGCTTTCTTT | CASSLGVTGPEAFF
TRBJ2-4 | few | TRBD1 | TRBV12-3/TRBV12-4 | TGTGCCAGCAACCTACAGGGGGCGCGGAACATTCAGTACTTC | CASNLQGARNIQYF
TRBJ1-2 | . | . | TRBV29-1 | TGCAGCGTTGCCGGTGGCTATGGCTACACCTTC | CSVAGGYGYTF
TRBJ2-7 | many | . | TRBV21-1 | TGTGCCAGCAGCCTACACAGGGTTTCCGAGCAGTACTTC | CASSLHRVSEQYF
TRBJ1-1 | medium-sized | . | TRBV11-2 | TGTGCCAGCAGCTTAGGGTGCGGCGGCTTCCAGCAAAACACTGAAGCTTTCTTT | CASSLGCGGFQQNTEAFF
TRBJ2-7 | many | TRBD2 | TRBV5-1 | TGCGCCAGCAGCTCGGGACTAGCGGGAGTCCTCGAGCAGTACTTC | CASSSGLAGVLEQYF
TRBJ2-7 | few | . | TRBV30 | TGTGCCTGGAGTGCGGACACCGGCTCCTACGAGCAGTACTTC | CAWSADTGSYEQYF
TRBJ2-7 | few | . | TRBV4-1 | TGCGCCAGCAGCCAAGATGGATCCGTAAACATCTACGAGCAGTACTTC | CASSQDGSVNIYEQYF
TRBJ2-1 | . | . | TRBV6-4 | TGTGCCAGCAGCGTAGCGGGCACAGGGGAGCAGTTCTTC | CASSVAGTGEQFF
TRBJ1-5 | . | . | TRBV3-1 | TGTGCCAGCAGCCAAGGGGTTGATAGCAATCTGCCCCAGCATTTT | CASSQGVDSNLPQHF
TRBJ1-1 | . | . | TRBV7-9 | TGTGCCAGCATCCGAGGAACTGAAGCTTTCTTT | CASIRGTEAFF
TRBJ2-1 | few | TRBD2 | TRBV20-1 | TGCAGTGCTAGTTTGGGACTAGCGGGGTCCAATGAGCAGTTCTTC | CSASLGLAGSNEQFF
TRBJ2-3 | many | . | TRBV10-1 | TGCGCCAGCAGTGAGTCTTGGGATACGCAGTATTTT | CASSESWDTQYF
TRBJ2-2 | few | TRBD1 | TRBV11-3 | TGTGCCAGCAGCCCGAGACAGGGTGGTTACACCGGGGAGCTGTTTTTT | CASSPRQGGYTGELFF
TRBJ2-5 | . | . | TRBV15 | TGTGCCACCACGGAGCCTTCCCAAGAGACCCAGTACTTC | CATTEPSQETQYF
TRBJ1-1 | few | . | TRBV6-5 | TGTGCCAGCAGTTCCTCCGGACCCACTGAAGCTTTCTTT | CASSSSGPTEAFF
TRBJ2-7 | few | . | TRBV5-1 | TGCGCCAGCAGCGTCTCCGGGGCCTCCTACGAGCAGTACTTC | CASSVSGASYEQYF
TRBJ2-3 | few | . | TRBV28 | TGTGCCTCCTCGAGGCGTCCGGCGTGGGGAACAGATACGCAGTATTTT | CASSRRPAWGTDTQYF